The 5 T cell receptor beta chains presented below share a single source sample, sequenced in a study of T cell repertoires in cytomegalovirus infection. TCRdb ran MiXCR on the reads and lists one entry per CDR3 protein. The table lists roughly 230,000 distinct CDR3 sequences, about 17% of them singletons. The sequenced sample consisted of CD8+ T cells from PBMCs. The receptors stem from a human donor in good health (CMV status not recorded). Some clones in this sample may be carry-over from other donors' samples.

The chain employs TRBV20-1 and TRBJ2-3; D is perhaps TRBD1 or TRBD2 (6 bases each). The V end was cut by 8 bases, the J end by 6 bases, with 21 bases between. The CDR3 covers 14 residues. Looked up from germline, CDR1 is DFQATT and CDR2 is SNEGSKA (reference sequence). The CDR3 region is CSTPRGGRPDTQYF. The CDR3 DNA is TGCAGTACCCCGCGAGGGGGGCGACCCGATACGCAGTATTTT.

This rearrangement joins TRBV19 to TRBJ1-1; D uncertain. CDR3 size: 14 residues. CDR1 and CDR2 from the germline V gene are LNHDA and SQIVND (reference sequence). V gave up 6 bases and J gave up 3 bases, with 14 bases separating them. CDR3 nucleotides: TGTGCCAGTAGACGAGGGATTTGGGACACTGAAGCTTTCTTT. It codes for CASRRGIWDTEAFF.

In its sample, this clonotype was seen a few times. V and J are TRBV28 and TRBJ1-1; 7 bases line up with TRBD1. J gave up 7 bases and V 6 bases, and 11 bases lay outside the gene matches. Germline V gene lookup returns CDR1 MDHEN and CDR2 SYDVKM. This CDR3 region has 14 residues. The CDR3 bases are TGTGCCAGCAGGTCGGGACAGATTCCGAATGAAGCTTTCTTT. Encoded protein: CASRSGQIPNEAFF.

The rearrangement links TRBV9 to TRBJ2-3; the D is unclear. Germline V gene sequence: CDR1 SGDLS, CDR2 YYNGEE. This CDR3 comprises 16 residues. V gave up 3 bases and J gave up 0 bases, with 14 bases separating them. CDR3 nucleotides: TGTGCCAGCAGCGAGAGGACCCCGGCTAGCACAGATACGCAGTATTTT. Its protein is CASSERTPASTDTQYF. The whole variable domain, remainder taken from reference TRBV9 and TRBJ2-3, is DSGVTQTPKHLITATGQRVTLRCSPRSGDLSVYWYQQSLDQGLQFLIQYYNGEERAKGNILERFSAQQFPDLHSELNLSSLELGDSALYFCASSERTPASTDTQYFGPGTRLTVL.

The chain uses TRBV29-1 and TRBJ2-1, with 8 bases aligning to TRBD1. V was pared by 7 bases and J by 10 bases, with 6 bases of the junction left unmatched. Germline V CDR1 and CDR2: SQVTM, ANQGSEA. The CDR3 loop spans 11 amino acids. The CDR3 DNA follows: TGCAGCGAATGGACAGGGTTAGAGCAGTTCTTC. Its protein product is CSEWTGLEQFF.